This record concerns one T cell receptor beta chain sequence. The antigen is unknown. The PCR was carried out with 60 Vbeta primers and 13 Jbeta primers. This table comes from immunoSEQ multiplex PCR, and its TCRdb copy is limited to in-frame clones, with some not included. The data show about 140,000 clones, around 79% seen once. These data are taken from a study of cytomegalovirus exposure and HLA in healthy donors. Study-level results: Productive status was seen about 87% or about 30% of the time for most TCR beta V segments in an earlier analysis. Common viral pathogens seemed, in a later analysis, to connect with several of the most significant clusters.

The CDR3 length is 14 residues. Per germline, CDR1 LNHDA and CDR2 SQIVND (reference sequence). Trimming removed 5 bases from V and 5 bases from J, with 10 bases in between. The TCR was taken from a female donor in good health and CMV-seronegative. V is TRBV19 and J is TRBJ1-6; perhaps TRBD1 as D (6 bases). The sequencing sample was made of PBMCs. CDR3 in DNA: TGTGCCAGTAGTTGGACAGCTAATAATTCACCCCTCCACTTT. This encodes CASSWTANNSPLHF.